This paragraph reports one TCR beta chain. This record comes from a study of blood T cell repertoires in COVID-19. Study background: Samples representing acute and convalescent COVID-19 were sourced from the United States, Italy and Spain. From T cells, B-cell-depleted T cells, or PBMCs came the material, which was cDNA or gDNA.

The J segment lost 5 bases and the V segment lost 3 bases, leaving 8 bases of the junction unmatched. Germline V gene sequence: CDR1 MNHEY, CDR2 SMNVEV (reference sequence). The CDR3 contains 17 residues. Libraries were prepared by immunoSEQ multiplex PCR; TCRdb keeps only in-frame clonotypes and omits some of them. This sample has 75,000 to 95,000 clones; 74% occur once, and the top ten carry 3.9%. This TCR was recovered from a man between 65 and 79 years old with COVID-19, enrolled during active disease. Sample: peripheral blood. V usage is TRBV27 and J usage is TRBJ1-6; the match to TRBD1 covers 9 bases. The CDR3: CASSLYPGQGNNSPLHF. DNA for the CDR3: TGTGCCAGCAGTTTGTATCCGGGACAGGGAAATAATTCACCCCTCCACTTT.